The next 15 T cell receptor beta chains were all read from a single sample in a study of T cells after yellow fever vaccination. Each CDR3 protein is one row after TCRdb ran MiXCR on the 5' RACE reads. In the table there are about 170,000 distinct CDR3 sequences, 9.5% to 12% of which are singletons. The source material was CD8+ T cells sorted from PBMCs, sampled 15 days after the yellow fever booster vaccination. The receptors here all came from a man aged 18 to 30 who received the YFV17D yellow fever vaccine.

J is TRBJ2-5 and V is TRBV6-5; the D gene is possibly TRBD2 (6 bases). The CDR3 covers 15 residues. Germline V gives CDR1 MNHEY, CDR2 SVGAGI. V was cut by 8 bases and J by 3 bases, with 19 bases left in between. The CDR3, as DNA: TGTGCCAGCTCACCAACAGCGGGTACCGAAGAGACCCAGTACTTC. This codes for CASSPTAGTEETQYF.

The V call is TRBV5-1, the J call TRBJ1-2, with 7 nucleotides matching TRBD1. From germline, CDR1 is SGHRS and CDR2 YFSETQ. There are 14 residues in the CDR3. V gave up 0 bases and J gave up 4 bases; unmatched junction bases: 3. CDR3 amino acids: CASSLGGQTYGYTF. Here the CDR3 DNA reads TGCGCCAGCAGCTTGGGGGGACAGACCTATGGCTACACCTTC. The entire variable domain, with the rest obtained from reference TRBV5-1 and TRBJ1-2, is as follows: KAGVTQTPRYLIKTRGQQVTLSCSPISGHRSVSWYQQTPGQGLQFLFEYFSETQRNKGNFPGRFSGRQFSNSRSEMNVSTLELGDSALYLCASSLGGQTYGYTFGSGTRLTVV.

V usage is TRBV24-1 and J usage is TRBJ2-2; the D gene could be TRBD1 or TRBD2 (5 bases each). The germline V gene encodes CDR1 KGHDR and CDR2 SFDVKD. With 3 bases removed from V and 4 bases from J, the gap between germline ends came to 11 bases. This CDR3 is 15 amino acids long. The DNA for the CDR3 is TGTGCCACCAGTGATGTGGGGGAGCTCACCGGGGAGCTGTTTTTT. Residues: CATSDVGELTGELFF.

The J gene is TRBJ1-1, the V gene TRBV30, with 7 bases lining up with TRBD1. Germline CDR1 reads GTSNPN; CDR2 reads SVGIG (reference sequence). Losses at the gene ends were 1 base for V and 5 bases for J; bases not matched to a gene: 7. The CDR3 is made up of 14 amino acids. CDR3 bases: TGTGCCTGGAGTGAGGGCAGGGGGTGGACTGAAGCTTTCTTT. Its translation: CAWSEGRGWTEAFF.

This clonotype came up once. The chain employs TRBV15 and TRBJ1-5; no firm D call. The CDR3 has 12 amino acids. V lost 7 bases to trimming and J lost 2 bases, with 6 bases between them. Germline V gene lookup returns CDR1 LNHNV and CDR2 YYDKDF (reference sequence). In nucleotides, the CDR3 is TGTGCCACCAATCAGGGCAATCAGCCCCAGCATTTT. The encoded protein is CATNQGNQPQHF.

This clonotype appeared a few times. This chain uses TRBV6-2 or TRBV6-3 with TRBJ1-5; weak D call: TRBD1 (5 bases). The CDR3 totals 14 residues. Germline V gene sequence: CDR1 MNHEY, CDR2 SVGEGT. The V gene lost 7 bases and the J gene lost 7 bases, with 17 bases spanning the gap. This CDR3 is CASNLDSVGQPQHF. The CDR3 nucleotides are TGTGCCAGCAACCTCGACAGTGTGGGGCAGCCCCAGCATTTT.

This clonotype was seen many times. The chain recombines TRBV12-3 or TRBV12-4 with TRBJ2-4, with D perhaps assigned TRBD1 or TRBD2 (6 bases each). The CDR3 totals 15 residues. Trimming stripped 6 bases from V and 0 bases from J, with 12 bases between. The CDR3 loop is CASRSGDLAKNIQYF. The CDR3 nucleotides are TGTGCCAGCAGGTCAGGGGACTTAGCCAAAAACATTCAGTACTTC.

This clonotype turned up a few times. V gene TRBV19 combines with J gene TRBJ2-2; weak D call: TRBD1 (6 bases). Germline V gene sequence: CDR1 LNHDA, CDR2 SQIVND (reference sequence). Trimming shortened V by 5 bases and J by 4 bases, and 11 bases separated the two germline ends. The CDR3 runs to 14 residues. The CDR3 spells CASSWQGSTGELFF. Written as DNA, the CDR3 is TGTGCCAGTAGTTGGCAGGGGAGCACCGGGGAGCTGTTTTTT.

This clonotype showed up just a few times. This chain uses TRBV12-3 or TRBV12-4 with TRBJ2-1, with D uncertain. The CDR3 consists of 14 residues. V was pared by 6 bases and J by 4 bases, with 13 bases between. The chain's CDR3 is CASRARGSYNEQFF. CDR3 DNA: TGTGCCAGCAGAGCTCGCGGATCTTACAATGAGCAGTTCTTC.

This clonotype occurred a few times. The chain joins TRBV7-9 to TRBJ1-2, with D unclear. Germline CDR1 reads SEHNR; CDR2 reads FQNEAQ (reference sequence). The CDR3 loop spans 14 amino acids. V lost 1 base and J lost 6, with 12 bases in between. As DNA, the CDR3 is TGTGCCAGCAGCTTAGAGTGGAATGGGGATGGCTACACCTTC. Translated: CASSLEWNGDGYTF.

In this sample, this clonotype turned up many times. The V call is TRBV4-1, the J call TRBJ1-2; D gene uncertain. This CDR3 is 15 amino acids long. Trimming took off 1 base at V and 4 bases at J, with 13 bases between the two ends. CDR1 and CDR2 (germline): MGHRA, YSYEKL. The CDR3 spells CASSQAPGGVYGYTF. CDR3 nucleotides: TGCGCCAGCAGCCAAGCTCCGGGCGGGGTCTATGGCTACACCTTC.

Ten or more counts support this clonotype. The chain links TRBV7-8 to TRBJ1-2; 7 positions match TRBD1. V shed 5 bases and J 10 bases; nucleotides not matched to a gene: 4. There are 11 residues in the CDR3. In germline, CDR1 is SGHVS, CDR2 FQNEAQ. CDR3 coding DNA: TGTGCCAGCAGCGGGACAGCGGCCTACACCTTC. Translating it yields CASSGTAAYTF.

This clonotype was seen at least ten times. The genes are TRBV9 and TRBJ2-1; D is ambiguous. Trimming pared 3 bases from V and 0 bases from J, leaving 4 bases between. The germline V gene encodes CDR1 SGDLS and CDR2 YYNGEE. This CDR3 has 13 residues. CDR3 sequence: CASSGSSYNEQFF. CDR3 nucleotide sequence: TGTGCCAGCAGCGGAAGCTCCTACAATGAGCAGTTCTTC.

This clonotype came up a few times. The CDR3 region has the DNA TGTGCCAGCAGCCTCGGTAAGGGAGACTACAATGAGCAGTTCTTC. Its translation is CASSLGKGDYNEQFF. The genes are TRBV14 and TRBJ2-1; D is possibly TRBD2 (5 bases). The CDR3 has 15 amino acids. V gave up 4 bases and J gave up 3 bases, with 13 bases separating them. Looked up from germline, CDR1 is SGHDN and CDR2 is FVKESK.

The CDR3 region has the DNA TGTGCCAGCAGCTTTGGGGGGAGGCAGTATTTT. This translates into CASSFGGRQYF. The chain recombines TRBV7-6 with TRBJ2-3; D possibly corresponds to TRBD2 (6 bases). Looked up from germline, CDR1 is SGHVS and CDR2 is FNYEAQ. The CDR3 sequence is 11 residues long. Trimming took 3 bases from V and 11 from J, leaving 9 bases between them.